This T cell receptor beta chain is drawn from a study of blood T cells in healthy people across ages. At the level of the study: Template switching captured about one barcoded beta molecule per two T cells. Study-wide findings and caveats: It was not possible, with unsorted PBMCs, to conclusively compare naive and antigen-experienced cells.

Germline V gene lookup returns CDR1 SQVTM and CDR2 ANQGSEA. The CDR3 is made up of 14 amino acids. V lost 4 bases and J 4 bases, leaving 16 bases between the germline ends. PCR was performed a second time for roughly 7 to 11 cycles using a sample-barcoded 5' primer and a J-beta primer mix. Unique molecular identifiers of 12 random nucleotides labeled each cDNA. TCRdb ran MiXCR on the 5' RACE reads and lists one entry per CDR3 protein. This table has approximately 1,700,000 distinct CDR3 sequences, roughly two fifths appearing once. Concerning this clonotype itself: Its specificity is not known.

Sequencing was done on a sample of blood. This TCR derives from a human donor in good health. V usage is TRBV29-1 and J usage is TRBJ1-2; D is undetermined. CDR3 residues: CSVGFRGSGYGYTF. DNA for the CDR3: TGCAGCGTTGGGTTCCGGGGTTCGGGCTATGGCTACACCTTC. The entire variable domain, with the rest obtained from reference TRBV29-1 and TRBJ1-2, is as follows: SAVISQKPSRDICQRGTSLTIQCQVDSQVTMMFWYRQQPGQSLTLIATANQGSEATYESGFVIDKFPISRPNLTFSTLTVSNMSPEDSSIYLCSVGFRGSGYGYTFGSGTRLTVV.